The 22 T cell receptor beta chains in this list originate from one sample, sequenced in a study of regulatory T cells in long-lasting Graves disease (dated by TCRdb to the early 2020s). Receptor amplification or capture employed multiplex PCR. The sequencer listed for this sample is Illumina HiSeq 4000. To build TCR beta libraries, CDR3 regions were amplified by Arm-PCR using iRepertoire HTBI primers. TCRdb reprocessed the public reads (quality trimming at Q25 with fastp, clone calling with MiXCR) and kept in-frame beta chains. Each entry is one CDR3 protein sequence, shown with its most common DNA and genes. The sample contains a few hundred thousand distinct CDR3 sequences, roughly 15% of them found a single time. The ten top clones hold approximately 7.8% of the sample. What this sample's time point label stands for: newly diagnosed GD, antithyroid drugs for less than 3 months. RNA was extracted from PBMCs in TRIzol for both TCR sequencing and RNA sequencing.

This sample was shared with a second study, whose subject was T cells in Graves' hyperthyroidism and ophthalmopathy.

This sample comprised peripheral blood mononuclear cells (PBMCs), obtained at new diagnosis, from a patient treated with antithyroid drugs. These receptors all stem from a woman aged 40 to 50 with Graves disease. Donor details come from another sample of the same person, matched by shared clones.

This clonotype appeared many times. The V gene is TRBV6-5, the J gene TRBJ1-2; 10 bases fit TRBD1. The V gene end was trimmed by 2 bases and the J gene end by 4 bases; junction bases not matched to a gene: 4. This CDR3 region has 15 residues. Germline V CDR1 and CDR2: MNHEY, SVGAGI. The CDR3 DNA reads TGTGCCAGCAGTTACCTGACAGGGGGCGGCTATGGCTACACCTTC. Residues: CASSYLTGGGYGYTF.

This clonotype occurred a few times. DNA of the CDR3: TGCAGCGTTGTTTTTAGAGAACCAGAACAAGAGACCCAGTACTTC. This gives the protein CSVVFREPEQETQYF. The chain is built from TRBV29-1 and TRBJ2-5; no definite D call. Germline V gene sequence: CDR1 SQVTM, CDR2 ANQGSEA. The V end was cut by 4 bases, the J end by 2 bases, with 17 bases between. This CDR3 contains 15 residues.

This clonotype was counted many times. The V call is TRBV3-1, the J call TRBJ2-5; D ambiguous. The V end lost 4 bases, the J end lost 5 bases, and 17 bases lay between the germline ends. This CDR3 is 15 amino acids long. Germline loops: CDR1 LGHDT, CDR2 YNNKEL (reference sequence). CDR3 region: CASSRPGPLGETQYF. For the CDR3, the DNA is TGTGCCAGCAGCCGACCGGGCCCTCTTGGGGAGACCCAGTACTTC.

The sample holds many counts of this clonotype. The chain links TRBV6-5 to TRBJ2-2; the D is unclear. In germline, CDR1 is MNHEY, CDR2 SVGAGI. The CDR3 totals 14 residues. Trimming left V 0 bases short and J 4 bases short, with 6 bases between. The CDR3 region is CASSYSTVTGELFF. For the CDR3, the DNA is TGTGCCAGCAGTTACTCTACAGTCACCGGGGAGCTGTTTTTT.

This clonotype was observed many times. The genes are TRBV11-2 and TRBJ2-7; 9 positions match TRBD1. The V gene's germline CDR1 is SGHAT and CDR2 FQNNGV. J was trimmed by 2 bases and V by 2 bases; bases with no gene match: 1. The CDR3 has 14 residues. CDR3 bases: TGTGCCAGCAGCTTACGGGACAGGGCCTACGAGCAGTACTTC. It encodes CASSLRDRAYEQYF.

The V call is TRBV7-9, the J call TRBJ2-3; 8 bases match TRBD2. V was pared by 1 base and J by 2 bases, with 8 bases of the junction left unmatched. The germline gives CDR1 SEHNR, CDR2 FQNEAQ (reference sequence). The CDR3 has 17 amino acids. CDR3 sequence (DNA): TGTGCCAGCAGCTTAGGGTGGCGGGAGGCCCACACAGATACGCAGTATTTT. It translates to CASSLGWREAHTDTQYF.

This clonotype was detected many times. The J gene is TRBJ2-7, the V gene TRBV19, with 13 bases lining up with TRBD2. This CDR3 comprises 16 residues. Germline assignment: CDR1 LNHDA and CDR2 SQIVND (reference sequence). V dropped 5 bases and J dropped 3; count of bases not matched to a gene: 7. The CDR3 region is CASSPRTSGSIYEQYF. For the CDR3, the DNA is TGTGCCAGTAGTCCCCGGACTAGCGGGAGTATCTACGAGCAGTACTTC. Based on the CDR3 plus reference TRBV19 and TRBJ2-7, the full variable domain is DGGITQSPKYLFRKEGQNVTLSCEQNLNHDAMYWYRQDPGQGLRLIYYSQIVNDFQKGDIAEGYSVSREKKESFPLTVTSAQKNPTAFYLCASSPRTSGSIYEQYFGPGTRLTVT.

This clonotype was detected only a few times. J is TRBJ2-1 and V is TRBV20-1; 7 bases line up with TRBD2. Germline loops: CDR1 DFQATT, CDR2 SNEGSKA (reference sequence). The length of the CDR3 is 15 residues. With V trimmed by 6 bases and J by 0 bases, 8 bases remained unmatched. CDR3 DNA sequence: TGCAGTGCGTATCTAGCGGCCAGCTCCTACAATGAGCAGTTCTTC. It is translated as CSAYLAASSYNEQFF.

The chain recombines TRBV28 with TRBJ1-5; no definite D call. Per the germline V gene, CDR1 is MDHEN and CDR2 is SYDVKM. Trimming removed 1 base at V and 5 bases at J, with 9 bases between. The CDR3 covers 14 residues. DNA for the CDR3: TGTGCCAGCAGTTTATCAGGTATACATCAGCCCCAGCATTTT. It encodes CASSLSGIHQPQHF.

The sample holds many counts of this clonotype. The chain combines TRBV12-3 or TRBV12-4 with TRBJ1-1; 8 bases match TRBD1. V gave up 6 bases and J gave up 3 bases; unmatched junction bases: 9. The CDR3 is 15 residues long. The CDR3 is CASRQTGAGDTEAFF. The DNA for the CDR3 is TGTGCCAGCAGACAGACAGGGGCGGGGGACACTGAAGCTTTCTTT.

The rearrangement links TRBV19 to TRBJ1-2, with D possibly matching TRBD1 (5 bases). Per germline, CDR1 LNHDA and CDR2 SQIVND (reference sequence). CDR3 size: 15 residues. Trimming left V 2 bases short and J 0 bases short, with 10 bases between. The CDR3 DNA is TGTGCCAGTAGTATATTGCCGGGGGCTAACTATGGCTACACCTTC. This gives the protein CASSILPGANYGYTF. The variable domain in full, completed from reference TRBV19 and TRBJ1-2, reads DGGITQSPKYLFRKEGQNVTLSCEQNLNHDAMYWYRQDPGQGLRLIYYSQIVNDFQKGDIAEGYSVSREKKESFPLTVTSAQKNPTAFYLCASSILPGANYGYTFGSGTRLTVV.

This clonotype appeared many times. The chain employs TRBV28 and TRBJ2-5; TRBD1 agrees at 10 bases. CDR3 length: 15 amino acids. V was clipped by 5 bases and J by 3 bases; unmatched bases: 6. Germline loops: CDR1 MDHEN, CDR2 SYDVKM. CDR3 in DNA: TGTGCCAGCAGTCCAACGACAGGGGGCGAAGAGACCCAGTACTTC. The encoded protein is CASSPTTGGEETQYF.

This clonotype occurred a few times. This sequence joins TRBV7-6 and TRBJ1-1; no clear D gene. CDR1 and CDR2 from the germline V gene are SGHVS and FNYEAQ. With 1 base removed from V and 2 bases from J, the gap between germline ends came to 14 bases. This CDR3 is built from 16 residues. CDR3 nucleotide sequence: TGTGCCAGCAGCTTAGGGTTGCGGAGTCTAAACACTGAAGCTTTCTTT. Its protein product is CASSLGLRSLNTEAFF.

The rearrangement joins TRBV6-1 to TRBJ2-5, with 10 bases lining up with TRBD2. There are 16 residues in the CDR3. CDR1 and CDR2 (germline): MNHNS, SASEGT. V gave up 6 bases and J gave up 5 bases; unmatched junction bases: 12. CDR3 region: CASSQAPGLAEETQYF. CDR3 DNA: TGTGCCAGCAGCCAAGCCCCCGGACTAGCGGAGGAGACCCAGTACTTC.

This clonotype occurred many times. The chain joins TRBV29-1 to TRBJ1-4; 7 positions match TRBD1. The CDR3 consists of 14 residues. Trimming removed 7 bases from V and 1 base from J; junction bases left unmatched: 6. Per germline, CDR1 SQVTM and CDR2 ANQGSEA. In DNA form, the CDR3 reads TGCAGCGCAGACAGGGATGGAACTAATGAAAAACTGTTTTTT. This gives the protein CSADRDGTNEKLFF.

This clonotype came up many times. The chain joins TRBV7-2 to TRBJ1-2, with TRBD1 as a possible D gene (6 bases). Per germline, CDR1 SGHTA and CDR2 FQGNSA. V was trimmed by 5 bases and J by 2 bases, leaving 18 bases between them. This CDR3 has 16 residues. In DNA form, the CDR3 reads TGTGCCAGCAGCCCCCAGGCAGGACAGCGGAACTATGGCTACACCTTC. As protein: CASSPQAGQRNYGYTF.

As DNA, the CDR3 is TGTGCCAGCAGCTTGGCACTAGTGAACAATGAGCAGTTCTTC. Encoded protein: CASSLALVNNEQFF. The genes are TRBV5-6 and TRBJ2-1, with D possibly TRBD2 on 5 matching bases. The germline gives CDR1 SGHDT, CDR2 YYEEEE. V lost 0 bases and J 5 bases, leaving 9 bases between the germline ends. There are 14 residues in the CDR3.

The genes are TRBV20-1 and TRBJ1-2; maybe TRBD1 (5 bases). V dropped 0 bases and J dropped 12 bases, with 14 bases sitting between them. The CDR3 length is 12 residues. Germline V gives CDR1 DFQATT, CDR2 SNEGSKA (reference sequence). CDR3 nucleotides: TGCAGTGCTAGAGATCATGGGGGAGGCCACACCTTC. Its translation: CSARDHGGGHTF.

V and J are TRBV7-8 and TRBJ2-3; TRBD1 aligns across 8 bases. CDR3 length: 16 residues. Trimming at V came to 4 bases and at J to 2 bases, leaving 8 bases not matched to a gene. Germline V lookup: CDR1 SGHVS, CDR2 FQNEAQ. CDR3 region: CASSYSGQGNTDTQYF. The CDR3 coding sequence is TGTGCCAGCAGCTACAGCGGACAGGGCAACACAGATACGCAGTATTTT.

This clonotype was found a few times. This chain uses TRBV20-1 with TRBJ1-1; a possible D gene is TRBD1 (6 bases). CDR1 DFQATT and CDR2 SNEGSKA come from the germline V gene (reference sequence). This CDR3 is 12 amino acids long. CDR3 nucleotides: TGCAGGCTAACAGGGAGGAACACTGAAGCTTTCTTT. This sequence encodes CRLTGRNTEAFF.

Many counts were recorded for this clonotype. The V and J genes are TRBV29-1 and TRBJ2-3; D is perhaps TRBD2 (6 bases). The CDR3 is made up of 14 amino acids. Germline V gene lookup returns CDR1 SQVTM and CDR2 ANQGSEA. V lost 4 bases and J lost 1, with 12 bases in between. CDR3: CSVARGVGTDTQYF. CDR3 bases: TGCAGCGTTGCTCGCGGGGTCGGCACAGATACGCAGTATTTT.

This clonotype was observed many times. This rearrangement joins TRBV28 to TRBJ2-2, with D perhaps being TRBD1 or TRBD2 (5 bases each). The CDR3 contains 16 residues. Germline CDR1 is MDHEN and CDR2 is SYDVKM. V lost 6 bases and J 6 bases, leaving 20 bases between the germline ends. CDR3 protein: CASSPNPGRGPGELFF. The CDR3 bases are TGTGCCAGCAGCCCGAATCCGGGACGCGGACCCGGGGAGCTGTTTTTT.